Included here is one TCR beta chain sequence, with context. As yet, its antigen is unknown. The treatment was: randomized to nivolumab then ipilimumab (arm A) or the reverse (arm B). This CDR3 has 15 residues. V shed 7 bases and J shed 0 bases, with 12 bases lying between them. CDR1 is MNHGY, CDR2 SAAAGT, per germline. Assay: immunoSEQ multiplex PCR; the TCRdb copy retains only in-frame clones and omits some. This sample carries several thousand clones, around 26% of them seen once, and the ten largest clones take 9.8%. The source of the sample is a study of sequential checkpoint blockade in melanoma. Study-wide background: Each arm's sequence ended with maintenance nivolumab. Approximately 20 patients had tumor biopsies before treatment and at week 13. TCRbeta immunosequencing was performed on DNA from 90 to 100 pretreatment melanoma tumor samples. General study findings and limits: In arm A, pretreatment tumor clonality was associated with response.

The sample in question was tumor tissue (inferred from file names), obtained from a patient given nivolumab and ipilimumab in sequence. The source of this sequence is a human donor with melanoma. This chain links TRBV6-8 with TRBJ1-4; D not certain. The DNA of the CDR3 is TGTGCCAGCAAAGACTTCATACCAACTAATGAAAAACTGTTTTTT. This codes for CASKDFIPTNEKLFF.